Listed here are 18 T cell receptor beta chains from one sample, sequenced in a study of blood T cell repertoires in COVID-19. Some clones are missing from TCRdb's copy, which holds only in-frame ones; the method was immunoSEQ multiplex PCR. The sample contains about 240,000 clones, around 89% of which appear only once. The sample comprised PBMCs or T cells enriched from blood (not recorded which). These TCRs come from a woman between 25 and 40 years old who had recovered from COVID-19.

The rearrangement links TRBV11-2 to TRBJ1-1, with 7 nucleotides matching TRBD1. Germline CDR1 and CDR2: SGHAT and FQNNGV. The CDR3 length is 19 residues. V was clipped by 2 bases and J by 5 bases; unmatched bases: 20. Here the CDR3 reads CASSLNRFSTGLGGTEAFF. The DNA for the CDR3 is TGTGCCAGCAGCTTAAACCGGTTCTCGACAGGGCTGGGAGGAACTGAAGCTTTCTTT.

V usage is TRBV18 and J usage is TRBJ1-6; 8 positions match TRBD1. CDR3 length: 16 amino acids. The germline CDR1 and CDR2 sequences are KGHSH and LQKENI. With 3 bases clipped from V and 6 bases from J, the junction kept 7 bases outside the gene matches. The CDR3 DNA sequence: TGTGCCAGCTCACCTATGACAGGGGCCCGTAATTCACCCCTCCACTTT. This encodes CASSPMTGARNSPLHF.

Of note for this clone: Other DNA sequences of this sample code for an identical CDR3. This chain joins TRBV28 and TRBJ1-2; 7 nucleotides align to TRBD1. The length of the CDR3 is 12 residues. V gave up 5 bases and J gave up 4 bases; unmatched junction bases: 1. Per the germline V gene, CDR1 is MDHEN and CDR2 is SYDVKM. The CDR3 nucleotides are TGTGCCAGCAGTCGGACAGGCTATGGCTACACCTTC. Protein sequence: CASSRTGYGYTF.

V is TRBV5-1 and J is TRBJ2-7, with TRBD1 identical over 7 bases. Trimming at V came to 0 bases and at J to 2 bases, leaving 5 bases not matched to a gene. Germline V gene sequence: CDR1 SGHRS, CDR2 YFSETQ. This CDR3 contains 15 residues. The CDR3 coding sequence is TGCGCCAGCAGCTTGGAGGGGCAGGGGGCCTACGAGCAGTACTTC. Encoded protein: CASSLEGQGAYEQYF.

The CDR3 spells CASSTLGQGRYGYTF. CDR3 sequence (DNA): TGTGCCAGTAGTACCTTGGGACAGGGCCGATATGGCTACACCTTC. The V call is TRBV19, the J call TRBJ1-2; 9 nucleotides agree with TRBD1. From germline, CDR1 is LNHDA and CDR2 SQIVND (reference sequence). The length of the CDR3 is 15 residues. V dropped 4 bases and J dropped 5; count of bases not matched to a gene: 8.

The V call is TRBV28, the J call TRBJ2-7; no firm D call. V lost 6 bases and J lost 2, with 8 bases in between. The CDR3 extends over 12 amino acids. Germline CDR1 reads MDHEN; CDR2 reads SYDVKM. Here the CDR3 reads CASRSSAYEQYF. CDR3 coding DNA: TGTGCCAGCAGGTCTTCGGCCTACGAGCAGTACTTC. The complete variable domain, with remaining parts taken from reference TRBV28 and TRBJ2-7, reads DVKVTQSSRYLVKRTGEKVFLECVQDMDHENMFWYRQDPGLGLRLIYFSYDVKMKEKGDIPEGYSVSREKKERFSLILESASTNQTSMYLCASRSSAYEQYFGPGTRLTVT.

This sequence joins TRBV28 and TRBJ2-7, with D perhaps TRBD1 (6 bases). The germline gives CDR1 MDHEN, CDR2 SYDVKM. CDR3 length equals 13 residues. V lost 5 bases and J lost 2, with 10 bases in between. CDR3 in amino acids: CASSQGLTYEQYF. In DNA form, the CDR3 reads TGTGCCAGCAGTCAGGGGCTGACCTACGAGCAGTACTTC.

The chain has TRBV28 and TRBJ1-2, with 9 bases that match TRBD1. The germline V gene has CDR1 MDHEN and CDR2 SYDVKM. The V segment lost 5 bases and the J segment 0 bases; nucleotides outside the gene matches: 1. The CDR3 is made up of 14 amino acids. Here the CDR3 reads CASSGDRANYGYTF. CDR3 sequence (DNA): TGTGCCAGCAGTGGGGACAGGGCTAACTATGGCTACACCTTC.

V is TRBV20-1 and J is TRBJ2-2; D possibly corresponds to TRBD1 (6 bases). Trimming left V 3 bases short and J 1 base short, with 12 bases between. CDR1 and CDR2 from the germline V gene are DFQATT and SNEGSKA (reference sequence). The CDR3 is 15 amino acids. Written as DNA, the CDR3 is TGCAGTGCTAGTCACAGGGCGCAGAACACCGGGGAGCTGTTTTTT. As protein: CSASHRAQNTGELFF.

As for this clone: The same CDR3 also results from other DNA sequences found in this sample. The chain couples TRBV13 to TRBJ1-6; D is uncertain. CDR1 and CDR2 (germline): PRHDT, FYEKMQ (reference sequence). The CDR3 is made up of 14 amino acids. Trimming shortened V by 3 bases and J by 8 bases, and 11 bases separated the two germline ends. Written as DNA, the CDR3 is TGTGCCAGCAGCTTTACTGCCCCGGATTCACCCCTCCACTTT. This gives the protein CASSFTAPDSPLHF. Full variable domain (missing parts from reference TRBV13 and TRBJ1-6): AAGVIQSPRHLIKEKRETATLKCYPIPRHDTVYWYQQGPGQDPQFLISFYEKMQSDKGSIPDRFSAQQFSDYHSELNMSSLELGDSALYFCASSFTAPDSPLHFGNGTRLTVT.

This clone was counted once. This chain connects TRBV15 to TRBJ2-1; 7 bases match TRBD1. The V and J ends lost 0 bases and 6 bases, in that order; junction bases with no gene match: 5. Germline V CDR1 and CDR2: LNHNV, YYDKDF (reference sequence). The CDR3 length is 15 residues. In DNA, the CDR3 is TGTGCCACCAGCAGAGATCAGGGGGATATCAATGAGCAGTTCTTC. This gives the protein CATSRDQGDINEQFF.

The CDR3 DNA follows: TGTGCCAGTAGTGACAGGGGGTATAATGAAAAACTGTTTTTT. This sequence encodes CASSDRGYNEKLFF. The chain recombines TRBV19 with TRBJ1-4; TRBD1 matches 9 bases. Germline V CDR1 and CDR2: LNHDA, SQIVND (reference sequence). CDR3 length: 14 amino acids. V trimming: 5 bases; J trimming: 4 bases; junction bases outside the gene matches: 2.

V usage is TRBV7-6 and J usage is TRBJ1-4; D is unresolved. V gave up 1 base and J gave up 8 bases, with 14 bases separating them. The CDR3 length is 15 residues. In germline, CDR1 is SGHVS, CDR2 FNYEAQ. The CDR3: CASSLEGRREEKLFF. The CDR3 DNA reads as TGTGCCAGCAGCTTAGAAGGCAGGCGAGAGGAAAAACTGTTTTTT.

The V and J genes are TRBV7-2 and TRBJ2-1, with a weak D call TRBD2 (5 bases). CDR3 size: 15 residues. In germline, CDR1 is SGHTA, CDR2 FQGNSA. V was clipped by 2 bases and J by 8 bases, with 16 bases between them. CDR3 loop: CASSLISKVSDEQFF. The CDR3 bases are TGTGCCAGCAGCTTAATAAGCAAAGTTAGCGATGAGCAGTTCTTC. Complete variable domain (other parts from reference TRBV7-2 and TRBJ2-1): GAGVSQSPSNKVTEKGKDVELRCDPISGHTALYWYRQSLGQGLEFLIYFQGNSAPDKSGLPSDRFSAERTGGSVSTLTIQRTQQEDSAVYLCASSLISKVSDEQFFGPGTRLTVL.

This rearrangement joins TRBV7-2 to TRBJ2-4; D may be TRBD2 (6 bases). V gave up 3 bases and J gave up 5 bases, with 11 bases separating them. The germline V gene encodes CDR1 SGHTA and CDR2 FQGNSA. The CDR3 is 14 residues long. This CDR3 reads CASSLRGLENIQYF. The CDR3 DNA reads TGTGCCAGCAGCTTGCGGGGTTTGGAAAACATTCAGTACTTC. The full variable domain, rest sourced from reference TRBV7-2 and TRBJ2-4, is GAGVSQSPSNKVTEKGKDVELRCDPISGHTALYWYRQSLGQGLEFLIYFQGNSAPDKSGLPSDRFSAERTGGSVSTLTIQRTQQEDSAVYLCASSLRGLENIQYFGAGTRLSVL.

This clone was counted a few times. V usage is TRBV11-2 and J usage is TRBJ2-7; D is unclear. This CDR3 has 12 residues. The V gene lost 4 bases and the J gene lost 6 bases, with 10 bases spanning the gap. The germline V gene has CDR1 SGHAT and CDR2 FQNNGV. CDR3 residues: CASSSTRSEQYF. As DNA, the CDR3 is TGTGCCAGCAGCTCCACAAGGAGCGAGCAGTACTTC.

This chain connects TRBV6-1 to TRBJ1-2; D is unresolved. The germline CDR1 and CDR2 sequences are MNHNS and SASEGT. The CDR3 runs to 13 residues. The V end lost 3 bases, the J end lost 5 bases, and 10 bases lay between the germline ends. CDR3 bases: TGTGCCAGCAGTGATGGCAGGTTATATGGCTACACCTTC. Its translation is CASSDGRLYGYTF.

V and J are TRBV2 and TRBJ2-3; tentative D call: TRBD2 (5 bases). V lost 8 bases and J 4 bases, leaving 19 bases between the germline ends. Germline CDR1 SNHLY, CDR2 FYNNEI. This CDR3 spans 15 amino acids. The CDR3 sequence: CASVYRGSRADTQYF. Here the CDR3 DNA reads TGTGCCAGCGTATATCGAGGGAGTAGGGCAGATACGCAGTATTTT.